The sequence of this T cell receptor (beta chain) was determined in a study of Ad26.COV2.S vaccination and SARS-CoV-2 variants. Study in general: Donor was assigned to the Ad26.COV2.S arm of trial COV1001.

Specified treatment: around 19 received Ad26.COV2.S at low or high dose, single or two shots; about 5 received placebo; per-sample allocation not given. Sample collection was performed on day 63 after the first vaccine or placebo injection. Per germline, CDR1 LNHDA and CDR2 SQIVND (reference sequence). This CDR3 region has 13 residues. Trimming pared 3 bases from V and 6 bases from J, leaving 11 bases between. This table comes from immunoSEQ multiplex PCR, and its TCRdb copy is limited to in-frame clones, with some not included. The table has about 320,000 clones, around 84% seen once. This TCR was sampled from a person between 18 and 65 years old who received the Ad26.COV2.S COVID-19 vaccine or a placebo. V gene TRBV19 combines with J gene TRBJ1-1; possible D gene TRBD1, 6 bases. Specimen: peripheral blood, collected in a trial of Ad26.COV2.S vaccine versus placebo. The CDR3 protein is CASSILGAAEAFF. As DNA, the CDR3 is TGTGCCAGTAGTATTTTGGGGGCTGCTGAAGCTTTCTTT.